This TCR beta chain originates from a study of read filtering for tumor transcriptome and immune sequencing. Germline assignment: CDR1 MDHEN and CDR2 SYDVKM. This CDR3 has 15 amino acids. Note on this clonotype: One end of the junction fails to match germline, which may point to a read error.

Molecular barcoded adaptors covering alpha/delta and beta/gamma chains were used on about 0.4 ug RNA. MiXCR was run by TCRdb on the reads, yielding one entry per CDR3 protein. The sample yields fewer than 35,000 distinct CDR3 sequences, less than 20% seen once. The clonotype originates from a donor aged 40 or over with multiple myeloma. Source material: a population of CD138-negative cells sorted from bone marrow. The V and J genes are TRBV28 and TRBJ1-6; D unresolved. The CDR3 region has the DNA TGTGCCAGCAGTGACACCAGTGAGGGTAATTCACCCCTCCCCTTT. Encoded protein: CASSDTSEGNSPLPF. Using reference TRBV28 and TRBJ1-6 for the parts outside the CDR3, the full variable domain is DVKVTQSSRYLVKRTGEKVFLECVQDMDHENMFWYRQDPGLGLRLIYFSYDVKMKEKGDIPEGYSVSREKKERFSLILESASTNQTSMYLCASSDTSEGNSPLPFGNGTRLTVT.